This T cell receptor (beta chain) was retrieved from a study of blood T cells in healthy people across ages. Trimming left V 3 bases short and J 6 bases short, with 12 bases between. The CDR3 is 14 residues long. A J-beta primer mix and a sample-barcoded 5' primer were used in a second PCR of roughly 7 to 12 cycles. MiXCR, run by TCRdb on the 5' RACE reads, gives a single entry per CDR3 protein. The sample shows about 810,000 distinct CDR3 sequences, 35% to 40% of them seen only once. Donor samples were obtained from healthy Caucasian individuals from Russia, aged 6 to 90. Roughly 10 milliliters of peripheral blood were drawn from each donor. Study conclusions and caveats: CMV infection status of these donors was not known. Versus aged donors, long-lived donors had higher diversity and more naive CD4+ cells.

As for this clonotype: Its antigen is unknown.

The receptor was derived from a man between 18 and 35 years old in good health. This chain uses TRBV12-3 or TRBV12-4 with TRBJ1-5; D remains unclear. Sequencing input: blood. The CDR3 sequence: CASSLRGFRQPQHF. In DNA, the CDR3 is TGTGCCAGCAGTTTGCGAGGGTTTCGTCAGCCCCAGCATTTT.